This T cell receptor (beta chain) was recovered during a study of human thymus T cells. Study-wide findings and caveats: Thymic and blood repertoires appeared to show biased V and J gene usage.

For this clone: The antigen remains unidentified.

Libraries were prepared by immunoSEQ multiplex PCR; TCRdb keeps only in-frame clonotypes and omits some of them. The table shows 35,000 to 55,000 clones, with over 85% occurring only once. Those donating were healthy Finnish infants in corrective surgery for congenital heart defects. Genomic DNA was extracted from every available blood leukocyte. The CDR3 runs to 13 residues. Trimming pared 2 bases from V and 4 bases from J, leaving 11 bases between. Germline loops: CDR1 GTSNPN, CDR2 SVGIG (reference sequence). This clonotype was obtained from a boy younger than two with a congenital heart defect but otherwise immunologically healthy. The sample consisted of blood. The gene calls are TRBV30 and TRBJ1-2; D remains unclear. This chain's CDR3 is CAWSRSGGYGYTF. DNA for the CDR3: TGTGCCTGGAGTCGGTCAGGTGGCTATGGCTACACCTTC. Full variable domain (missing parts from reference TRBV30 and TRBJ1-2): SQTIHQWPATLVQPVGSPLSLECTVEGTSNPNLYWYRQAAGRGLQLLFYSVGIGQISSEVPQNLSASRPQDRQFILSSKKLLLSDSGFYLCAWSRSGGYGYTFGSGTRLTVV.